The rows below give T cell receptor beta chains drawn from one sample of a study of blood T cell repertoires in COVID-19. Only in-frame clones appear in the TCRdb table, and some are missing; sequencing was by immunoSEQ multiplex PCR. The table records approximately 240,000 clones, less than 90% of them present only once. The sequenced sample was PBMCs or T cells enriched from blood (not recorded which). The receptors were sampled from a woman in her fifties or sixties in a cohort exposed to, infected with or recovered from COVID-19 (not recorded which). CDR3s include the opening cysteine and the closing phenylalanine or tryptophan. The D gene is left open where the match is weak. The listing skips clone size in some rows; elsewhere it reads once, few, many or a size class.

size: -; D: -; V: TRBV6-5; J: TRBJ2-2; CDR3: CASSYGQLSNTGELFF; DNA: TGTGCCAGCAGTTACGGACAGCTATCTAACACCGGGGAGCTGTTTTTT
size: once; D: TRBD2; V: TRBV19; J: TRBJ2-3; CDR3: CATKRGGLGDTQYF; DNA: TGTGCCACCAAGCGGGGGGGCCTTGGAGATACGCAGTATTTT
size: -; D: -; V: TRBV10-2; J: TRBJ2-5; CDR3: CASIPTGRQETQYF; DNA: TGCGCCAGCATCCCGACAGGGAGGCAAGAGACCCAGTACTTC
size: -; D: TRBD2; V: TRBV4-2; J: TRBJ2-6; CDR3: CASSQVSSGGTSGANVLTF; DNA: TGTGCCAGCAGCCAAGTTTCCAGCGGGGGGACTTCTGGGGCCAACGTCCTGACTTTC
size: few; D: TRBD1; V: TRBV30; J: TRBJ2-1; CDR3: CAWDPTGTEQFF; DNA: TGTGCCTGGGACCCGACAGGGACTGAGCAGTTCTTC
size: -; D: -; V: TRBV19; J: TRBJ1-2; CDR3: CASSISPGNYGYTF; DNA: TGTGCCAGTAGTATTTCGCCGGGGAACTATGGCTACACCTTC
size: -; D: -; V: TRBV7-2; J: TRBJ1-2; CDR3: CASSSWDIGNYGYTF; DNA: TGTGCCAGCAGCTCCTGGGACATTGGTAACTATGGCTACACCTTC
size: -; D: TRBD2; V: TRBV28; J: TRBJ2-5; CDR3: CASSYPRSSGGQETQYF; DNA: TGTGCCAGCAGTTACCCGCGGAGTAGCGGGGGTCAAGAGACCCAGTACTTC
size: -; D: TRBD1; V: TRBV5-4; J: TRBJ2-5; CDR3: CASSLGGTARGTQYF; DNA: TGTGCCAGCAGCTTGGGAGGGACAGCCCGTGGGACCCAGTACTTC
size: -; D: -; V: TRBV12-3/TRBV12-4; J: TRBJ2-1; CDR3: CASSLSQNNEQFF; DNA: TGTGCCAGCAGTTTAAGTCAGAACAATGAGCAGTTCTTC
size: few; D: TRBD2; V: TRBV7-8; J: TRBJ2-7; CDR3: CASSFGTRGEQYF; DNA: TGTGCCAGCAGCTTCGGGACTAGGGGCGAGCAGTACTTC
size: -; D: -; V: TRBV4-3; J: TRBJ2-3; CDR3: CASSQRLQFTQYF; DNA: TGCGCCAGCAGCCAGCGACTACAGTTTACGCAGTATTTT
size: -; D: TRBD1; V: TRBV29-1; J: TRBJ1-3; CDR3: CSVGSGTVGNTIYF; DNA: TGCAGCGTTGGATCCGGGACAGTGGGGAACACCATATATTTT
size: -; D: -; V: TRBV6-6; J: TRBJ1-6; CDR3: CASSYAYSSPLHF; DNA: TGTGCCAGCAGTTACGCCTACAGTTCACCCCTCCACTTT
size: -; D: TRBD1; V: TRBV15; J: TRBJ1-5; CDR3: CATSRGPGGVQPQHF; DNA: TGTGCCACCAGCAGAGGTCCAGGGGGTGTCCAGCCCCAGCATTTT
size: -; D: -; V: TRBV9; J: TRBJ2-3; CDR3: CASSAYSGDTQYF; DNA: TGTGCCAGCAGCGCTTATTCGGGGGATACGCAGTATTTT
size: -; D: -; V: TRBV5-5; J: TRBJ1-5; CDR3: CASSLMGAVNQPQHF; DNA: TGTGCCAGCAGCCTGATGGGGGCAGTCAATCAGCCCCAGCATTTT
size: -; D: TRBD1; V: TRBV4-1; J: TRBJ1-1; CDR3: CASSQGRGRITEAFF; DNA: TGCGCCAGCAGCCAAGGCAGGGGGAGAATCACTGAAGCTTTCTTT
size: -; D: TRBD1; V: TRBV7-2; J: TRBJ1-6; CDR3: CASSVRGTGIWPLHF; DNA: TGTGCCAGCAGCGTCCGTGGGACAGGGATTTGGCCCCTCCACTTT
size: -; D: TRBD1; V: TRBV11-1; J: TRBJ1-1; CDR3: CASSQDRGEAFF; DNA: TGTGCCAGCAGCCAGGACAGGGGAGAAGCTTTCTTT
size: -; D: TRBD2; V: TRBV5-4; J: TRBJ2-1; CDR3: CASSQGLAGAEQFF; DNA: TGTGCCAGCAGCCAGGGACTAGCGGGGGCAGAGCAGTTCTTC
size: -; D: -; V: TRBV10-3; J: TRBJ2-6; CDR3: CAISDYTTSSGANVLTF; DNA: TGTGCCATCAGCGACTACACAACCAGCTCTGGGGCCAACGTCCTGACTTTC
size: -; D: -; V: TRBV12-3/TRBV12-4; J: TRBJ1-5; CDR3: CASTLTGGQPQHF; DNA: TGTGCCAGCACTTTGACAGGCGGCCAGCCCCAGCATTTT
size: -; D: -; V: TRBV11-2; J: TRBJ2-2; CDR3: CASSPSVSTGELFF; DNA: TGTGCCAGCAGCCCTAGCGTGAGCACCGGGGAGCTGTTTTTT
size: -; D: -; V: TRBV9; J: TRBJ1-2; CDR3: CASSVAGTDGYTF; DNA: TGTGCCAGCAGCGTAGCGGGGACTGATGGCTACACCTTC
size: -; D: TRBD2; V: TRBV4-2; J: TRBJ2-7; CDR3: CASSQEGWRGGYEQYF; DNA: TGTGCCAGCAGCCAAGAGGGTTGGCGGGGGGGCTACGAGCAGTACTTC
size: -; D: -; V: TRBV11-3; J: TRBJ2-3; CDR3: CASSYEGPDTQYF; DNA: TGTGCCAGCAGCTATGAGGGCCCAGATACGCAGTATTTT
size: -; D: TRBD1; V: TRBV5-1; J: TRBJ1-4; CDR3: CASSLGQGAEKLFF; DNA: TGCGCCAGCAGCTTGGGACAGGGGGCAGAAAAACTGTTTTTT
size: few; D: -; V: TRBV7-9; J: TRBJ1-1; CDR3: CASSRGLTEAFF; DNA: TGTGCCAGCAGCAGGGGACTCACTGAAGCTTTCTTT
size: -; D: TRBD1; V: TRBV10-3; J: TRBJ1-1; CDR3: CAISETKQGYDTEAFF; DNA: TGTGCCATCAGTGAGACTAAACAGGGGTATGACACTGAAGCTTTCTTT
size: -; D: -; V: TRBV6-5; J: TRBJ1-5; CDR3: CASNGLVIRPQHF; DNA: TGTGCCAGCAACGGTCTAGTAATACGACCCCAGCATTTT
size: once; D: -; V: TRBV7-8; J: TRBJ1-5; CDR3: CASSFDKNSNQPQHF; DNA: TGTGCCAGCAGCTTTGACAAAAATAGCAATCAGCCCCAGCATTTT
size: once; D: TRBD1; V: TRBV6-6; J: TRBJ2-6; CDR3: CASRDRESSGANVLTF; DNA: TGTGCCAGCAGGGACAGGGAAAGTTCTGGGGCCAACGTCCTGACTTTC
size: -; D: -; V: TRBV4-2; J: TRBJ1-5; CDR3: CASSQESFSNQPQHF; DNA: TGTGCCAGCAGCCAAGAGAGTTTTAGCAATCAGCCCCAGCATTTT
size: -; D: TRBD1; V: TRBV18; J: TRBJ2-7; CDR3: CASSPPGQPNSYEQYF; DNA: TGTGCCAGCTCACCCCCGGGACAGCCTAACTCCTACGAGCAGTACTTC
size: once; D: -; V: TRBV4-3; J: TRBJ1-6; CDR3: CASSQQSRGDSPLHF; DNA: TGCGCCAGCAGCCAACAAAGCAGGGGAGATTCACCCCTCCACTTT
size: -; D: TRBD1; V: TRBV4-3; J: TRBJ2-7; CDR3: CASSDFRDRGSYEQYF; DNA: TGCGCCAGCAGCGATTTCCGGGACAGGGGGTCCTACGAGCAGTACTTC
size: -; D: TRBD1; V: TRBV3-1/TRBV3-2; J: TRBJ2-5; CDR3: CASSPREGQGYETQYF; DNA: TGTGCCAGCAGCCCTCGGGAAGGACAGGGTTATGAGACCCAGTACTTC
size: -; D: -; V: TRBV9; J: TRBJ2-5; CDR3: CASSRLRGLQETQYF; DNA: TGTGCCAGCAGCAGACTTAGGGGGTTGCAAGAGACCCAGTACTTC
size: -; D: TRBD1; V: TRBV27; J: TRBJ1-2; CDR3: CASSLGTGGGYGYTF; DNA: TGTGCCAGCAGTTTAGGGACAGGGGGCGGCTATGGCTACACCTTC
size: -; D: -; V: TRBV28; J: TRBJ1-2; CDR3: CASSPPTTRNLNRGYTF; DNA: TGTGCCAGCAGCCCCCCCACCACTCGTAACCTTAATCGTGGCTACACCTTC
size: -; D: TRBD2; V: TRBV10-2; J: TRBJ2-7; CDR3: CAARQGLAGAYEQYF; DNA: TGCGCCGCGCGTCAAGGACTAGCGGGGGCGTACGAGCAGTACTTC
size: -; D: -; V: TRBV5-4; J: TRBJ2-4; CDR3: CASSPDLGVDIQYF; DNA: TGTGCCAGCAGCCCGGATCTGGGAGTAGACATTCAGTACTTC
size: once; D: -; V: TRBV19; J: TRBJ1-5; CDR3: CASSIAGEGNQPQHF; DNA: TGTGCCAGTAGTATAGCAGGGGAAGGTAACCAGCCCCAGCATTTT
size: -; D: -; V: TRBV7-2; J: TRBJ2-1; CDR3: CASSLTRGRYNEQFF; DNA: TGTGCCAGCAGCCTTACGAGAGGGCGCTACAATGAGCAGTTCTTC
size: -; D: -; V: TRBV28; J: TRBJ1-3; CDR3: CASSPFTGMVTGNTIYF; DNA: TGTGCCAGCAGTCCCTTCACAGGGATGGTTACTGGAAACACCATATATTTT
size: few; D: -; V: TRBV3-1/TRBV3-2; J: TRBJ2-1; CDR3: CASSHETFLSSYNEQFF; DNA: TGTGCCAGCAGCCACGAAACCTTCTTGAGCTCCTACAATGAGCAGTTCTTC
size: few; D: TRBD2; V: TRBV6-4; J: TRBJ2-3; CDR3: CASSDSHGGGADTQYF; DNA: TGTGCCAGCAGTGACTCTCACGGGGGGGGCGCAGATACGCAGTATTTT